A selection of T cell receptor beta chains follows, all from one sample in a study of T cell responses to AZD1222 COVID-19 vaccine. Clones were sequenced by immunoSEQ multiplex PCR, and TCRdb holds only the in-frame ones, with some missing. The sample has around 65,000 clones, about 74% seen once. This specimen was peripheral blood, taken on day 0 of AZD1222 vaccination. These TCRs come from an adult in good health. CDR3s include the opening cysteine and the closing phenylalanine or tryptophan. D genes are given only for firm matches. Size values are once, few and many counts, or a class for expanded clones, and some rows have none.

abundance	d_gene	v_gene	j_gene	len	CDR3nt	CDR3aa
NA	NA	TRBV4-1	TRBJ2-3	16	TGCGCCAGCAGCCAAGATCAATGGGGGAGGTCAGATACGCAGTATTTT	CASSQDQWGRSDTQYF
NA	NA	TRBV28	TRBJ2-7	14	TGTGCCAGCAGTTTTTTGTCGGTAAACTACGAGCAGTACTTC	CASSFLSVNYEQYF
once	NA	TRBV9	TRBJ1-1	13	TGTGCCAGCAGCCCTGGAGGGGGGACTGAAGCTTTCTTT	CASSPGGGTEAFF
NA	TRBD1	TRBV5-1	TRBJ2-2	14	TGCGCCAGCAGATCGGGGACAGGCCCCGGGGAGCTGTTTTTT	CASRSGTGPGELFF
medium-sized	NA	TRBV30	TRBJ1-6	14	TGTGCCTGGAGTCGAGTTCGGACGAATTCACCCCTCCACTTT	CAWSRVRTNSPLHF
once	NA	TRBV30	TRBJ1-3	13	TGTGCCTGGGAACAGTCCTCTGGAAACACCATATATTTT	CAWEQSSGNTIYF
NA	TRBD1	TRBV14	TRBJ1-2	15	TGTGCCAGCAGCCGACAGGGTTGGGGCCCCTATGGCTACACCTTC	CASSRQGWGPYGYTF
NA	NA	TRBV4-3	TRBJ1-1	16	TGCGCCACCCGGCAAAACCCCGGGGGCCAGGACACTGAAGCTTTCTTT	CATRQNPGGQDTEAFF
NA	NA	TRBV6-1	TRBJ2-1	15	TGTGCCAGCGATACAGGTACTAGCTCCTACAATGAGCAGTTCTTC	CASDTGTSSYNEQFF
few	TRBD2	TRBV7-6	TRBJ2-1	15	TGTGCCAGCAGCTCTTTAGCGGGGGCAAATAATGAGCAGTTCTTC	CASSSLAGANNEQFF
NA	NA	TRBV27	TRBJ2-7	12	TGTGCCAGCAGCCCGGGGACCTACGAGCAGTACTTC	CASSPGTYEQYF
NA	NA	TRBV6-2/TRBV6-3	TRBJ1-3	15	TGTGCCAGCAGTGCCCGCGACGGAGGATCAGACACCATATATTTT	CASSARDGGSDTIYF
once	NA	TRBV4-1	TRBJ1-2	18	TGCGCCAGCAGCCAAGCAGGTTTTACAGGCGGACCCGGGGATGGCTACACCTTC	CASSQAGFTGGPGDGYTF
NA	NA	TRBV3-1/TRBV3-2	TRBJ2-1	14	TGTGCCAGCAGCCAACCGAGGCAGGCGTCTGAGCAGTTCTTC	CASSQPRQASEQFF
NA	NA	TRBV5-1	TRBJ2-5	14	TGCGCCAGCAGCCCCCGGGACTTGAAAGAGACCCAGTACTTC	CASSPRDLKETQYF
NA	TRBD2	TRBV7-9	TRBJ2-1	14	TGTGCCAGCAGCTTACCTAGCGGGGGCGATGAGCAGTTCTTC	CASSLPSGGDEQFF
NA	TRBD1	TRBV5-1	TRBJ2-5	14	TGCGCCAGCAGCTTGGGGCAGGGGGCAGAGACCCAGTACTTC	CASSLGQGAETQYF
NA	TRBD1	TRBV30	TRBJ1-6	14	TGTGCCTGTATGAGAGGGACAGGGCATTCACCCCTCCACTTT	CACMRGTGHSPLHF
once	TRBD1	TRBV5-8	TRBJ1-3	15	TGTGCCAGCAGCTTCGGGAGGACAGGGGGAAACACCATATATTTT	CASSFGRTGGNTIYF
NA	NA	TRBV5-8	TRBJ1-5	12	TGTGCCAGCAGCTTGTTCCCACGGCCCCAGCATTTT	CASSLFPRPQHF
NA	NA	TRBV5-5	TRBJ1-1	14	TGTGCCAGCAGCTTGGGCCCGGGGAACACTGAAGCTTTCTTT	CASSLGPGNTEAFF
NA	TRBD1	TRBV7-2	TRBJ1-2	15	TGTGCCAGCAGCGAAGGAGGGGGCGCTGGGTATGGCTACACCTTC	CASSEGGGAGYGYTF
few	NA	TRBV2	TRBJ1-6	14	TGTGCCAGCCGGATATCGTTCTATAATTCACCCCTCCACTTT	CASRISFYNSPLHF
once	NA	TRBV27	TRBJ1-1	13	TGTGCCTCACGAGGGCGTTCGAACACTGAAGCTTTCTTT	CASRGRSNTEAFF
few	NA	TRBV4-1	TRBJ1-2	15	TGCGCCAGCAGCCCCCCGAACGCGGTTAACTATGGCTACACCTTC	CASSPPNAVNYGYTF
NA	TRBD1	TRBV9	TRBJ2-3	16	TGTGCCAGCAGCGTGAATCCGGGACAGAGGACAGATACGCAGTATTTT	CASSVNPGQRTDTQYF
NA	TRBD1	TRBV10-3	TRBJ2-2	15	TGTGCCATCAGTGATAGGGGGCCCCCCACCGGGGAGCTGTTTTTT	CAISDRGPPTGELFF
NA	NA	TRBV7-9	TRBJ2-7	13	TGTGCCAGCAGCTTGGGGCAGAATAACGAGCAGTACTTC	CASSLGQNNEQYF
NA	TRBD2	TRBV7-2	TRBJ2-5	15	TGTGCCAGCAGCTTTAGCGGGGGGGCGGGTGAGACCCAGTACTTC	CASSFSGGAGETQYF
NA	NA	TRBV12-3/TRBV12-4	TRBJ1-5	13	TGTGCCAGCAGTGGAAGTAGCAATCAGCCCCAGCATTTT	CASSGSSNQPQHF
few	NA	TRBV14	TRBJ2-7	12	TGTGCCAGCAGCCAACCCCGACGGTTGCTATACTTC	CASSQPRRLLYF
NA	NA	TRBV18	TRBJ2-7	14	TGTGCCAGCTCACCACCGGGGAGCTCCTACGAGCAGTACTTC	CASSPPGSSYEQYF
NA	NA	TRBV10-3	TRBJ2-7	12	TGTGCCATCGGACTGCCCTCCTACGAGCAGTACTTC	CAIGLPSYEQYF
NA	NA	TRBV4-3	TRBJ2-1	15	TGCGCCAGCAGCCAAGATCAGGACTACCTCAATGAGCAGTTCTTC	CASSQDQDYLNEQFF
few	NA	TRBV7-9	TRBJ1-3	13	TGTGCCAGCAGCTTATCAGGGCGCAACACCATATATTTT	CASSLSGRNTIYF
few	NA	TRBV24-1	TRBJ1-2	14	TGTGCCACCAGTGATCGGGAACTACACTGGGGCTACACCTTC	CATSDRELHWGYTF
NA	NA	TRBV7-9	TRBJ2-2	17	TGTGCCAGCAGCTCCCGACTAGTTTTAAAGAACACCGGGGAGCTGTTTTTT	CASSSRLVLKNTGELFF
NA	NA	TRBV11-3	TRBJ2-6	15	TGTGCCAGCAGCGAGGGGACGGGTAGGGCCAACGTCCTGACTTTC	CASSEGTGRANVLTF